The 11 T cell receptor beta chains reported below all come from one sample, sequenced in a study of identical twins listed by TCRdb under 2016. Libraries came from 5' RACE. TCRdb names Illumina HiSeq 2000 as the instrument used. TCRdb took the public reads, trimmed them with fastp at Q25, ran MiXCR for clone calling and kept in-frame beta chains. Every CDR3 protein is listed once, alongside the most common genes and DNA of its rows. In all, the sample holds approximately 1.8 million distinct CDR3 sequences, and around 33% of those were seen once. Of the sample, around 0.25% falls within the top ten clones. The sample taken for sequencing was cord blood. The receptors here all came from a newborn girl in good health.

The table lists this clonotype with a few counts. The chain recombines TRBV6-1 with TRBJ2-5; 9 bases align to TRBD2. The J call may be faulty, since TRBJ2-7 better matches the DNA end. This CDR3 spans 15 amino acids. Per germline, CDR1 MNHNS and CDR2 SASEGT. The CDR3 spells CASSEYSWTSVEQYF. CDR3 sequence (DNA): TGTGCCAGCAGTGAATATTCGTGGACTAGCGTCGAGCAGTACTTC.

CDR3 protein: CASSSEAGLAYNEQYF. The DNA of the CDR3 is TGTGCCAGCAGCTCAGAAGCGGGCCTCGCGTACAATGAGCAGTACTTC. The chain recombines TRBV7-9 with TRBJ2-7, with D maybe TRBD2 (6 bases). With 4 bases removed from V and 7 bases from J, the gap between germline ends came to 23 bases. The CDR3 consists of 16 residues. Germline CDR1 is SEHNR and CDR2 is FQNEAQ (reference sequence).

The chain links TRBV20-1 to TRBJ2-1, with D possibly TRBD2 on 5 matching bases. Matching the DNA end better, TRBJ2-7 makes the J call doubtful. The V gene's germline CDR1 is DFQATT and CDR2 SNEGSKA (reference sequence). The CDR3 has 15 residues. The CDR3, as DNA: TGCAGTGCTAAGGAGGACGCTAGCTCCTACAATGAGCAGTACTTC. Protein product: CSAKEDASSYNEQYF.

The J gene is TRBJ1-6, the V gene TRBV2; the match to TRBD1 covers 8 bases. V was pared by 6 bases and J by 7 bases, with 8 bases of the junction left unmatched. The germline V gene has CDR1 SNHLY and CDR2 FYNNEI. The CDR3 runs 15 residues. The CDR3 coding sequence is TGTGCCAGCAGGAAACAGGGGGACACAAATTCACCCCTCCACTTT. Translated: CASRKQGDTNSPLHF.

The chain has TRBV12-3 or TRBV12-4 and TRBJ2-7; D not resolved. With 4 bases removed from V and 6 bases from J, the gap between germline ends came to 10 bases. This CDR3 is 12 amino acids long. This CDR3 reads CASSSPPGEQYF. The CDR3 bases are TGTGCCAGCAGTTCGCCGCCCGGCGAGCAGTACTTC.

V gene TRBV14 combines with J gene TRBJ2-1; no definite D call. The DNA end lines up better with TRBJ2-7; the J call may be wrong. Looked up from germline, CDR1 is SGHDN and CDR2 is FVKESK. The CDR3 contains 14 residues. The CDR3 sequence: CASSQVGRRYEQYF. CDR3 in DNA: TGTGCCAGCAGCCAAGTAGGCAGGCGCTACGAGCAGTACTTC.

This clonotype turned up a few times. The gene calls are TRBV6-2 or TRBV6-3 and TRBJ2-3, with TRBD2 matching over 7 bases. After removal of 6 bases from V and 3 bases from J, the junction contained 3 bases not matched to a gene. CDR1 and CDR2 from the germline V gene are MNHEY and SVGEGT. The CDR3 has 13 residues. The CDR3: CASRYGRTDTQYF. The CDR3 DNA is TGTGCCAGCAGGTACGGGAGGACAGATACGCAGTATTTT.

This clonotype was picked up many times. The CDR3 protein is CASSPTLAGTTDTQYF. The CDR3 nucleotides are TGTGCCAGCAGCCCTACTCTAGCGGGGACCACAGATACGCAGTATTTT. The genes are TRBV13 and TRBJ2-3, with 9 positions matching TRBD2. Per germline, CDR1 PRHDT and CDR2 FYEKMQ (reference sequence). After removal of 5 bases from V and 2 bases from J, the junction contained 8 bases not matched to a gene. CDR3 length equals 16 residues.

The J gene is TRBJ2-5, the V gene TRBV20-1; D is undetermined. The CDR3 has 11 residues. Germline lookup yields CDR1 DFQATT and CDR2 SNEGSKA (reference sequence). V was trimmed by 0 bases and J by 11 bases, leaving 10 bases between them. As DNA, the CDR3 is TGCAGTGCTAGAGATGAACCTGAGCAGTACTTC. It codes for CSARDEPEQYF.

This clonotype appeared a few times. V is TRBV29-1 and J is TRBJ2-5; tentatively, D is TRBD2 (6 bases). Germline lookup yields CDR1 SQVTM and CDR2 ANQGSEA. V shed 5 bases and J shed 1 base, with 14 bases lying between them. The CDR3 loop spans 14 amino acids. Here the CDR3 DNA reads TGCAGCGTTCTGGGCGGGGCCACCCAAGAGACCCAGTACTTC. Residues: CSVLGGATQETQYF.

The CDR3: CSAREFGGTSGGAEQFF. Written as DNA, the CDR3 is TGCAGTGCTAGAGAATTTGGTGGGACTAGCGGGGGGGCAGAGCAGTTCTTC. The chain carries TRBV20-1 and TRBJ2-1; 16 positions agree with TRBD2. The germline gives CDR1 DFQATT, CDR2 SNEGSKA (reference sequence). The trim removed 0 bases at V and 10 bases at J, leaving 9 bases unmatched. The CDR3 has 17 residues.